Sequencing of this T cell receptor (beta chain) was carried out in a study of fetal regulatory T cell absence and autoimmunity. Turning to the study itself: Exocrine pancreas autoimmunity occurred in IPEX patients lacking clinical diabetes.

Germline-derived CDR1 and CDR2 are SGHRS and YFSETQ. The CDR3 consists of 18 residues. Trimming cost V 0 bases and J 4 bases; bases outside gene matches: 7. Using immunoSEQ multiplex PCR, the repertoire was profiled, and TCRdb retains in-frame clones only, with some absent. This table has about 95,000 clones, approximately 79% appearing once. The clonotype comes from a male donor with IPEX syndrome. The material sequenced was pancreas tissue. V gene TRBV5-1 combines with J gene TRBJ2-2; 12 bases fit TRBD2. CDR3 in DNA: TGCGCCAGCAGCTTGGTAGCCCCTAGCGGGGGGGCCACCGGGGAGCTGTTTTTT. Its protein product is CASSLVAPSGGATGELFF. Supplemented by reference TRBV5-1 and TRBJ2-2, the full variable domain reads KAGVTQTPRYLIKTRGQQVTLSCSPISGHRSVSWYQQTPGQGLQFLFEYFSETQRNKGNFPGRFSGRQFSNSRSEMNVSTLELGDSALYLCASSLVAPSGGATGELFFGEGSRLTVL.